This T cell receptor (beta chain) originates from a study of T-cell memory formation after mild COVID-19. Study information: For the most part, TCR clusters were specific to one donor. Study conclusions and caveats: Nothing showed for sure that second-wave clones peaking on day 37 were SARS-CoV-2 specific.

5'RACE primed at constant segments yielded TCR alpha and TCR beta cDNA libraries bearing sample barcodes and UMIs. TCRdb analysed the 5' RACE reads with MiXCR anew, one entry per CDR3 protein. The sample has about 170,000 distinct CDR3 sequences, 10% to 15% seen once. The germline V and J ends were trimmed by 3 bases and 6 bases, with 12 bases remaining between them. The length of the CDR3 is 14 residues. This clonotype was detected only a few times. What it recognizes is unknown. The material sequenced was PBMCs or a T cell subset sorted from them (not recorded which). V gene TRBV12-3 or TRBV12-4 combines with J gene TRBJ1-3; maybe TRBD1 (5 bases). This TCR was recovered from a man between 18 and 35 years old who had mild COVID-19 (a few samples of this study predate the infection). Cell type and time point are not known. This CDR3 reads CASSFYQGPNTIYF. CDR3 nucleotides: TGTGCCAGCAGTTTTTACCAGGGCCCAAACACCATATATTTT.